This TCR beta chain was observed in a study of healthy donors' naive CD4 and CD8 T cells (dated by TCRdb to the mid-2010s). As for the study more broadly: The donors were selected to cover three age groups of six people each (20-25, 40-50 and 60-70 years), had a mean age of 44, and were half female. For TCR alpha, a new primer set was designed to cover all functional IMGT alpha gene variants, and the remainder of the protocol was kept the same as the beta-chain workflow. To check how TCR variation relates to lineage commitment, the researchers sequenced rearranged TCR alpha and beta chains taken from naive CD4+ and CD8+ T cells. Donors were HLA-typed by sequencing at HLA-A, -B, -C, -DRB1, -DQB1 and -DPB1 using the SBTexcellerator protocol, an ABI3130xl analyzer and SBTengine software. The peripheral blood mononuclear cells came from roughly 19 individuals who were healthy and unrelated.

Broader findings and caveats from the paper: About an eighth of the variance in CD4/CD8 propensity appeared to be explained jointly by V genes, J genes and CDR3 charge, in a largely additive manner. The study did not directly address whether homeostatic proliferation of naive T cells might have biased the repertoire. In both chains, CD4+ lineage was associated with a positively charged CDR3, and CD8+ lineage was associated with a negatively charged CDR3. Reportedly, most V and J gene segments showed bias between naive CD4+ and CD8+ cells, and this bias held consistently across donors regardless of HLA genotype. Because the alpha and beta chains were sequenced in bulk, pairing them was not possible, and so effects of the combined chains went unevaluated.

Concerning this clonotype: Its cognate antigen has yet to be identified. Qualities for individual bases were not recorded, and no much larger clone is one base off.

Reads for this sample came from a 454 GS FLX Titanium. A previously published linear amplification protocol was used to build the TCR libraries, starting from approximately 530 ng of total RNA. The sequencing itself ran on the Roche/454 Genome Sequencer using Titanium chemistry. The authors' analysis ran thus. From roughly 5 of the healthy donors, a total of 60,000 to 85,000 rearranged TCR alpha transcripts were sequenced. Duplicate transcripts were removed, and each unique TCR clonotype was defined by its CDR3 junction following IMGT nomenclature. Using logistic regression in R 2.13.0, the researchers modeled CD4 versus CD8 status as a function of V and J genes, with an adjustment for donor effects and a Bonferroni correction for multiple testing. In-frame beta chains were kept once TCRdb had trimmed the public reads at Q25 with fastp and called clones with MiXCR. Records with the same CDR3 protein are collapsed into one entry carrying the most frequent genes and DNA. These V and J calls rely on TCRdb rather than the paper's analysis. Counted in this sample were 150,000 to 200,000 distinct CDR3 sequences; about 74% of them appeared once. Less than 2.5% of the sample goes to the ten largest clones.

Cells with a CD4+CD8-CD45RO-CD45RA+ profile were isolated by FACS and defined as naive CD4+ T cells, and those with a CD8+CD4-CD45RA+CD27bright profile were defined as naive CD8+ T cells. Antibodies against CD4 (RPA-T4), CD8 (SK1), CD27 (O323), CD45RA (HI100) and CD45RO (UCHL1) were used for sorting. Trimming leaves V shorter by 7 bases and J shorter by 4 bases, with the junction holding 3 bases beyond the gene matches. The CDR3 starts with the cysteine, ends with the phenylalanine, and has 12 residues. The CDR3 DNA has 36 bases and is translated from base 1. CDR1 is given as SQVTM and CDR2 as ANQGSEA, both from the germline V gene.

Input material: naive CD4+ and CD8+ T cells sorted from blood, pooled from several donors. The cell subset or site label here, explained by the study, means: FACS-sorted naive CD4+ (CD45RO-CD45RA+) and naive CD8+ (CD45RA+CD27bright) T cells. The chain was built from TRBV29-1 and TRBJ1-5; the junction holds 8 bases that match TRBD1. The TCR sequence derives from a pool of human donors in good health; the sample pools cells from several healthy donors. The DNA sequence is TGCAGCGCTAGGACAGGGAATCAGCCCCAGCATTTT. This yields the protein CSARTGNQPQHF.